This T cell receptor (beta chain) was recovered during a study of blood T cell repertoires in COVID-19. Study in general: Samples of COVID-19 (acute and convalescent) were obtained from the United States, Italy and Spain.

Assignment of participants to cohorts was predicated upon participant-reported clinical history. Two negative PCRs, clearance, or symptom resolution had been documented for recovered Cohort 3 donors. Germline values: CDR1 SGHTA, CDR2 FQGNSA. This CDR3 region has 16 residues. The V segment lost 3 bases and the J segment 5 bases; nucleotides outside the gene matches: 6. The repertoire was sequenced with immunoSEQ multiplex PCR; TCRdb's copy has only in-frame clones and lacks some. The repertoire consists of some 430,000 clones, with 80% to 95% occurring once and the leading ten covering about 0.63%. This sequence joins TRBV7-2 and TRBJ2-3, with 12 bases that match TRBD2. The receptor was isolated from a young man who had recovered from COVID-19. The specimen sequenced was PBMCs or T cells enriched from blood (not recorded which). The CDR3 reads CASSFLAGGQRDTQYF. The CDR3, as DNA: TGTGCCAGCAGCTTCCTAGCGGGAGGGCAGAGAGATACGCAGTATTTT.